These 30 T cell receptor beta chains were all obtained from the same sample, sequenced in a study of cytomegalovirus exposure and HLA in healthy donors. Profiling relied on immunoSEQ multiplex PCR, and the TCRdb table lists in-frame clones only, not all of them. The sample includes 90,000 to 150,000 clones, 85% to 90% of them seen just once. The sequencing input was PBMCs. These receptors were taken from a woman younger than 35 in good health and CMV-seropositive.

The chain recombines TRBV9 with TRBJ2-3; the match to TRBD2 covers 8 bases. The CDR3 sequence is 16 residues long. The V gene's germline CDR1 is SGDLS and CDR2 YYNGEE. Trimming took 1 base from V and 2 from J; bases not matched to a gene: 6. This CDR3 is CASSVFRGGNTDTQYF. CDR3 sequence (DNA): TGTGCCAGCAGCGTATTTCGCGGGGGGAACACAGATACGCAGTATTTT.

CDR3 in DNA: TGTGCCAGCAGGGAACTAGCTACGGAACGCACAGATACGCAGTATTTT. It yields the protein CASRELATERTDTQYF. V is TRBV4-2 and J is TRBJ2-3; possibly TRBD2 for D (6 bases). CDR1 LGHNA and CDR2 YNFKEQ come from the germline V gene. The V end lost 6 bases, the J end lost 1 base, and 17 bases lay between the germline ends. This CDR3 region has 16 residues.

This clone was found once. The CDR3 DNA is TGTGCCAGCTCACCAACCAACTACCAAGAGACCCAGTACTTC. It codes for CASSPTNYQETQYF. The chain couples TRBV18 to TRBJ2-5; D unresolved. V was trimmed by 2 bases and J by 0 bases, leaving 7 bases between them. Germline V gene sequence: CDR1 KGHSH, CDR2 LQKENI. The CDR3 is 14 amino acids.

The V gene is TRBV2, the J gene TRBJ2-5, with 11 positions matching TRBD1. The V gene's germline CDR1 is SNHLY and CDR2 FYNNEI. The V segment lost 6 bases and the J segment 0 bases; nucleotides outside the gene matches: 3. The CDR3 has 15 residues. The CDR3 nucleotides read TGTGCCAGCAGCTGGGACAGGGGGTACCAAGAGACCCAGTACTTC. This encodes CASSWDRGYQETQYF.

The gene calls are TRBV5-1 and TRBJ2-7, with D maybe TRBD1 (5 bases). Germline V lookup: CDR1 SGHRS, CDR2 YFSETQ. The CDR3 runs to 14 residues. V lost 4 bases and J 6 bases, leaving 17 bases between the germline ends. This chain's CDR3 is CASSLRPGPGEQYF. The DNA for the CDR3 is TGCGCCAGCAGCCTTCGCCCAGGGCCAGGCGAGCAGTACTTC.

This sequence joins TRBV2 and TRBJ2-5; D may be TRBD2 (5 bases). The CDR3 extends over 12 amino acids. The germline gives CDR1 SNHLY, CDR2 FYNNEI. V dropped 7 bases and J dropped 9 bases, with 15 bases sitting between them. CDR3: CASKRELRAQYF. CDR3 bases: TGTGCCAGCAAGAGAGAGTTGCGGGCCCAGTACTTC.

The J gene is TRBJ1-2, the V gene TRBV29-1, with 8 bases aligning to TRBD1. Germline V gene sequence: CDR1 SQVTM, CDR2 ANQGSEA. This CDR3 spans 13 amino acids. Trimming at V came to 6 bases and at J to 8 bases, leaving 11 bases not matched to a gene. CDR3: CSVYAGTGEGYTF. The CDR3 DNA follows: TGCAGCGTCTACGCCGGGACAGGAGAGGGCTACACCTTC.

V gene TRBV27 combines with J gene TRBJ1-1, with 8 bases that match TRBD1. After removal of 6 bases from V and 4 bases from J, the junction contained 4 bases not matched to a gene. From germline, CDR1 is MNHEY and CDR2 SMNVEV (reference sequence). The length of the CDR3 is 13 residues. CDR3 residues: CASRIQGGTEAFF. The CDR3 DNA reads TGTGCCAGCAGGATACAGGGGGGCACTGAAGCTTTCTTT.

The chain carries TRBV5-1 and TRBJ2-1; TRBD2 agrees at 9 bases. The CDR3 is 15 residues long. Germline-derived CDR1 and CDR2 are SGHRS and YFSETQ. After removal of 6 bases from V and 8 bases from J, the junction contained 12 bases not matched to a gene. CDR3 sequence reads: CASKVTAGGVDEQFF. CDR3 nucleotides: TGCGCCAGCAAGGTCACAGCGGGGGGAGTAGATGAGCAGTTCTTC.

The J gene is TRBJ2-2, the V gene TRBV18, with D possibly TRBD1 on 6 matching bases. V dropped 3 bases and J dropped 8 bases, with 7 bases sitting between them. The germline V gene encodes CDR1 KGHSH and CDR2 LQKENI. The CDR3 extends over 12 amino acids. CDR3: CASSPGTGELFF. CDR3 in DNA: TGTGCCAGCTCACCCGGGACAGGGGAGCTGTTTTTT.

This chain links TRBV7-9 with TRBJ1-2; a weak D match, TRBD1 (6 bases). The germline CDR1 and CDR2 sequences are SEHNR and FQNEAQ (reference sequence). This CDR3 is built from 16 residues. Trimming cost V 1 base and J 6 bases, with 18 bases left between them. CDR3 region: CASSLGAGAESDGYTF. CDR3 in DNA: TGTGCCAGCAGCTTAGGGGCAGGGGCCGAGTCAGATGGCTACACCTTC.

The chain employs TRBV4-3 and TRBJ2-7; D is perhaps TRBD2 (5 bases). Trimming took off 3 bases at V and 7 bases at J, with 16 bases between the two ends. The CDR3 sequence is 14 residues long. Germline lookup yields CDR1 LGHNA and CDR2 YSLEER. CDR3 in DNA: TGCGCCAGCAGCCAGGGCGAGGGTTTGGGAGAGCAGTACTTC. This gives the protein CASSQGEGLGEQYF.

The chain joins TRBV2 to TRBJ2-7; TRBD2 aligns across 7 bases. The CDR3 covers 14 residues. V was pared by 5 bases and J by 2 bases, with 6 bases of the junction left unmatched. The V gene's germline CDR1 is SNHLY and CDR2 FYNNEI. CDR3: CASSPRLAPYEQYF. The CDR3 nucleotides read TGTGCCAGCAGTCCTAGACTAGCCCCCTACGAGCAGTACTTC.

V and J are TRBV5-4 and TRBJ1-1; 8 bases agree with TRBD1. This CDR3 contains 14 residues. Looked up from germline, CDR1 is SGHNT and CDR2 is YYREEE (reference sequence). V shed 0 bases and J 8 bases; nucleotides not matched to a gene: 6. The CDR3 loop is CASSLGAGGPEAFF. The CDR3 DNA is TGTGCCAGCAGCTTGGGTGCAGGGGGCCCAGAAGCTTTCTTT.

The chain recombines TRBV27 with TRBJ2-2; 7 positions match TRBD1. V shed 8 bases and J 0 bases; nucleotides not matched to a gene: 12. Germline V gene sequence: CDR1 MNHEY, CDR2 SMNVEV (reference sequence). The CDR3 totals 17 residues. CDR3 DNA sequence: TGTGCCAGCCGAAACTCCCGGGACAGCGCGAACACCGGGGAGCTGTTTTTT. Protein product: CASRNSRDSANTGELFF.

The rearrangement uses TRBV5-8 and TRBJ1-5; D is perhaps TRBD1 (6 bases). The CDR3 runs to 18 residues. V was trimmed by 3 bases and J by 2 bases, leaving 21 bases between them. Germline V lookup: CDR1 SGHTS, CDR2 YDEGEE. The CDR3 region is CASSSGPSYRDGNQPQHF. In DNA, the CDR3 is TGTGCCAGCAGCTCCGGCCCATCCTACAGGGACGGCAATCAGCCCCAGCATTTT.

The V and J genes are TRBV19 and TRBJ1-1; 8 bases are a match to TRBD1. Germline loops: CDR1 LNHDA, CDR2 SQIVND (reference sequence). The CDR3 is made up of 12 amino acids. Trimming took 6 bases from V and 6 from J; bases not matched to a gene: 3. The CDR3 nucleotides read TGTGCCAGTAGCCAGACAGGGGCTGAAGCTTTCTTT. This translates into CASSQTGAEAFF.

The V and J genes are TRBV6-1 and TRBJ1-5; D unresolved. The germline V gene has CDR1 MNHNS and CDR2 SASEGT. V was clipped by 8 bases and J by 2 bases, with 13 bases between them. The CDR3 is 14 residues long. The CDR3 sequence is CASHRTGGNQPQHF. CDR3 bases: TGTGCCAGCCATAGGACGGGAGGCAATCAGCCCCAGCATTTT.

The chain employs TRBV2 and TRBJ2-6, with D hard to call. This CDR3 region has 13 residues. Trimming took off 8 bases at V and 3 bases at J, with 8 bases between the two ends. In germline, CDR1 is SNHLY, CDR2 FYNNEI. The CDR3 DNA reads TGTGCCAGCTTCGGTTTTGGGGCCAACGTCCTGACTTTC. Translation: CASFGFGANVLTF. The full variable domain, with the rest looked up from reference TRBV2 and TRBJ2-6, is EPEVTQTPSHQVTQMGQEVILRCVPISNHLYFYWYRQILGQKVEFLVSFYNNEISEKSEIFDDQFSVERPDGSNFTLKIRSTKLEDSAMYFCASFGFGANVLTFGAGSRLTVL.

This chain links TRBV2 with TRBJ2-2; 10 bases agree with TRBD2. V shed 8 bases and J 0 bases; nucleotides not matched to a gene: 6. The CDR3 spans 16 residues. The germline gives CDR1 SNHLY, CDR2 FYNNEI. The CDR3: CASRPSGGPNTGELFF. The CDR3 DNA is TGTGCCAGCCGACCTAGCGGGGGCCCGAACACCGGGGAGCTGTTTTTT.

In this sample, this clone turned up once. The chain is built from TRBV18 and TRBJ2-7; D is unclear. Germline CDR1 and CDR2: KGHSH and LQKENI. V was cut by 3 bases and J by 0 bases, with 9 bases left in between. The CDR3 has 14 amino acids. In nucleotides, the CDR3 is TGTGCCAGCTCACCGACTTCCAGCTCCTACGAGCAGTACTTC. Residues: CASSPTSSSYEQYF.

The genes are TRBV7-3 and TRBJ2-1, with D hard to call. This CDR3 has 12 amino acids. CDR1 SGHTA and CDR2 FQGTGA come from the germline V gene. The ends were cut back, 1 base at V and 5 bases at J, with 3 bases in the middle. CDR3: CASSLSNNEQFF. The CDR3 coding sequence is TGTGCCAGCAGCTTAAGTAACAATGAGCAGTTCTTC.

The chain employs TRBV5-1 and TRBJ2-7, with D possibly matching TRBD1 (6 bases). V lost 1 base and J 6 bases, leaving 14 bases between the germline ends. CDR1 SGHRS and CDR2 YFSETQ come from the germline V gene. The CDR3 runs 14 residues. CDR3 sequence reads: CASSLSGAKGEQYF. The CDR3 DNA reads TGCGCCAGCAGCTTGTCAGGGGCAAAGGGCGAGCAGTACTTC.

This chain joins TRBV7-9 and TRBJ1-2, with TRBD1 as a possible D gene (5 bases). The CDR3 runs to 14 residues. The V gene lost 5 bases and the J gene lost 4 bases, with 14 bases spanning the gap. The germline CDR1 and CDR2 sequences are SEHNR and FQNEAQ (reference sequence). CDR3 sequence reads: CASSPGREAYGYTF. As DNA, the CDR3 is TGTGCCAGCAGCCCTGGCAGGGAGGCCTATGGCTACACCTTC.

The count of this clone is one. The CDR3: CASSLEPTGRNEQYF. DNA of the CDR3: TGTGCCAGCAGCCTAGAACCGACAGGGAGGAACGAGCAGTACTTC. V gene TRBV7-8 combines with J gene TRBJ2-7; D perhaps matches TRBD1 (7 bases). There are 15 residues in the CDR3. Germline CDR1 reads SGHVS; CDR2 reads FQNEAQ. Trimming pared 5 bases from V and 5 bases from J, leaving 19 bases between.

The chain links TRBV9 to TRBJ2-1; weak D call: TRBD2 (7 bases). CDR3 length equals 14 residues. Looked up from germline, CDR1 is SGDLS and CDR2 is YYNGEE. V was shortened by 0 bases and J by 6 bases, with 10 bases between the two germline ends. The CDR3 sequence: CASSVEGGGNEQFF. Here the CDR3 DNA reads TGTGCCAGCAGCGTAGAAGGGGGGGGCAATGAGCAGTTCTTC.

The table lists this clone with a count of one. V gene TRBV7-9 combines with J gene TRBJ1-3; tentative D call: TRBD1 (5 bases). The germline V and J ends were trimmed by 5 bases and 4 bases, with 6 bases remaining between them. CDR1 and CDR2 (germline): SEHNR, FQNEAQ (reference sequence). The CDR3 runs to 12 residues. The CDR3 DNA sequence: TGTGCCAGCAGCCGACAGGGAAACACCATATATTTT. Its translation: CASSRQGNTIYF.

As regards this clone: At one end, the junction sequence differs from germline, possibly due to a read error. This chain links TRBV7-7 with TRBJ2-3, with no clear D. Germline loops: CDR1 SSHAT, CDR2 FNYEAQ (reference sequence). This CDR3 has 13 amino acids. The CDR3, as DNA: TGTGCTAGCAGCTTAGTCCCGTCAGATACGCAGTATTTT. It yields the protein CASSLVPSDTQYF.

This chain connects TRBV7-9 to TRBJ2-7; no reliable D call. V shed 5 bases and J shed 2 bases, with 13 bases lying between them. Germline V lookup: CDR1 SEHNR, CDR2 FQNEAQ (reference sequence). This CDR3 has 14 amino acids. The CDR3 region is CASSPGQTPYEQYF. DNA for the CDR3: TGTGCCAGCAGCCCCGGTCAAACCCCCTACGAGCAGTACTTC.

This chain joins TRBV6-6 and TRBJ1-6; 7 bases are a match to TRBD1. CDR1 is MNHNY and CDR2 is SVGAGI in the germline V gene (reference sequence). V gave up 6 bases and J gave up 5 bases; unmatched junction bases: 4. This CDR3 has 14 residues. The CDR3: CASRGQENNSPLHF. The CDR3 DNA is TGTGCCAGCAGAGGACAGGAGAATAATTCACCCCTCCACTTT.